One sample yielded the 5 T cell receptor beta chains listed below, sequenced in a study of spatial heterogeneity in lung cancer. One entry per CDR3 protein results from TCRdb running MiXCR on the 5' RACE reads. The repertoire holds more than 20,000 distinct CDR3 sequences, with about 4.5% as singletons. This sample's time point: sample taken at primary tumor resection. Whole RNA obtained from tumor, nontumor lung or frozen PBMC underwent sequencing without sorting. The sequences come from PBMCs, collected at surgery. These receptors were taken from a male donor with early-stage non-small cell lung cancer.

This clonotype came up many times. CDR3 region: CASSFRISEQYF. The CDR3 region has the DNA TGTGCCAGCAGCTTCCGGATTAGCGAGCAGTACTTC. The V and J genes are TRBV28 and TRBJ2-7; no clear D. V lost 6 bases to trimming and J lost 6 bases, with 12 bases between them. The germline V gene encodes CDR1 MDHEN and CDR2 SYDVKM. This CDR3 comprises 12 residues.

This clonotype was seen many times. The chain carries TRBV7-9 and TRBJ2-2, with D perhaps matching TRBD2 (6 bases). This CDR3 has 16 residues. The V and J ends lost 7 bases and 2 bases respectively, with 17 bases between them. CDR1 SEHNR and CDR2 FQNEAQ come from the germline V gene (reference sequence). The CDR3 loop is CASTYDRGRNTGELFF. CDR3 nucleotides: TGTGCCAGCACCTACGACCGGGGGAGAAACACCGGGGAGCTGTTTTTT.

In its sample, this clonotype was seen many times. The rearrangement uses TRBV28 and TRBJ2-1; 15 bases fit TRBD2. The length of the CDR3 is 14 residues. V was clipped by 8 bases and J by 8 bases; unmatched bases: 4. CDR1 is MDHEN and CDR2 is SYDVKM in the germline V gene. CDR3 sequence: CASGTSGRLYEQFF. As DNA, the CDR3 is TGTGCCAGCGGGACTAGCGGGAGGTTGTATGAGCAGTTCTTC. Looking up the rest from reference TRBV28 and TRBJ2-1 gives the full variable domain: DVKVTQSSRYLVKRTGEKVFLECVQDMDHENMFWYRQDPGLGLRLIYFSYDVKMKEKGDIPEGYSVSREKKERFSLILESASTNQTSMYLCASGTSGRLYEQFFGPGTRLTVL.

The sample holds many counts of this clonotype. DNA of the CDR3: TGTGCCAGCAGCCCCCCGCTCAGCCACTCCAAGGGCTACACCTTC. Its protein is CASSPPLSHSKGYTF. The chain couples TRBV3-1 to TRBJ1-2; unclear D gene. There are 15 residues in the CDR3. Germline CDR1 is LGHDT and CDR2 is YNNKEL (reference sequence). V was shortened by 4 bases and J by 8 bases, with 20 bases between the two germline ends.

This clonotype was observed at least ten times. The gene calls are TRBV12-3 or TRBV12-4 and TRBJ1-6; 8 positions match TRBD1. J lost 9 bases, V lost 6 bases, and 10 bases had no gene match. There are 15 residues in the CDR3. CDR3 nucleotides: TGTGCCAGCAGAGCCGGGGCAGGGGGCGGTTCACCCCTCCACTTT. It is translated as CASRAGAGGGSPLHF.